This TCR beta chain was recovered during a study of shared T cell receptors in the human thymus. The ends were cut back, 2 bases at V and 0 bases at J, with 14 bases in the middle. Germline values: CDR1 MDHEN, CDR2 SYDVKM. This CDR3 region has 17 residues. The protocol was immunoSEQ multiplex PCR, while the TCRdb copy is restricted to in-frame clones and leaves out a portion. The sample shows some 640,000 clones, about 90% of them seen only once. These data are also associated with another study on human thymus T cells. As reported in that work: Thymus was obtained from resections taken during corrective heart surgery. Related research described thymic repertoires that were highly overlapping among unrelated individuals.

The receptor comes from a boy under three years old with a congenital heart defect. The chain is built from TRBV28 and TRBJ1-5; no reliable D call. Sequenced input: thymocytes. The CDR3 sequence is CASSLGQDSNSNQPQHF. CDR3 sequence (DNA): TGTGCCAGCAGTTTAGGCCAGGACTCGAATAGCAATCAGCCCCAGCATTTT.